A selection of T cell receptor beta chains follows, all from one sample in a study of blood T cells in healthy people across ages. TCRdb independently ran MiXCR on the 5' RACE reads; one entry per CDR3 protein. The profile shows over 1.5 million distinct CDR3 sequences, 49% of them singletons. Sequencing was done on a sample of blood. Receptors originate from a woman between 40 and 55 years old in good health. Each CDR3 is given with its conserved first and last residue. The D gene is left open where the match is weak. Only part of the rows carry a size: once, few, many, or a class if the clone is expanded.

many	NA	TRBJ2-1	TRBV9	TGTGCCAGCAGCGTGGACGGTTACAATGAGCAGTTCTTC	CASSVDGYNEQFF
few	TRBD2	TRBJ2-3	TRBV29-1	TGCAGCACCACCTGGCCCCCCATAGCGGGGTCTAGCACAGATACGCAGTATTTT	CSTTWPPIAGSSTDTQYF
NA	TRBD2	TRBJ2-1	TRBV15	TGTGCCACCAGCAGTGGGGGGGGTCTCAATTCTTTTGAGCAGTTCTTC	CATSSGGGLNSFEQFF
NA	TRBD2	TRBJ2-1	TRBV12-3/TRBV12-4	TGTGCCAGCAGACTGACTAGCGTCGATGAGCAGTTCTTC	CASRLTSVDEQFF
NA	NA	TRBJ1-2	TRBV7-2	TGTGCCAGCAGCTTAGAGAACAGGGTTAACTATGGCTACACCTTC	CASSLENRVNYGYTF
NA	NA	TRBJ1-2	TRBV4-2	TGTGCCAGCAGCCGAAGCGAACGCGGTGAAGGCTACACCTTC	CASSRSERGEGYTF
NA	NA	TRBJ2-6	TRBV28	TGTGCCAGCCACCGGGGGGGGGCCAACGTCCTGACTTTC	CASHRGGANVLTF
few	NA	TRBJ2-6	TRBV20-1	TGCAGTGCTAGAGATCTTCACTCTGGGGCCAACGTCCTGACTTTC	CSARDLHSGANVLTF
NA	TRBD1	TRBJ2-7	TRBV20-1	TGCAGTGCTAGAGGACCGACAGGGTGCGAGCAGTACTTC	CSARGPTGCEQYF
NA	TRBD1	TRBJ2-5	TRBV7-7	TGTGCTAGCAGCCACGCCGGGACAGGGAAGGAGCGAGAGACCCAGTACTTC	CASSHAGTGKERETQYF
NA	NA	TRBJ1-2	TRBV9	TGTGCCAGCAGCGTAGAGAAGGAAAGGGCCTCCTATGGCTACACCTTC	CASSVEKERASYGYTF
NA	TRBD1	TRBJ1-1	TRBV7-9	TGTGCCAGCAGCGGAGGACAGGGGGAACCGAACACTGAAGCTTTCTTT	CASSGGQGEPNTEAFF
NA	TRBD1	TRBJ2-7	TRBV20-1	TGCAGTGCTAGCGGCCGACAGGGAACCTACGAGCAGTACTTC	CSASGRQGTYEQYF
NA	TRBD2	TRBJ2-1	TRBV2	TGTGCCAGCAGGGGGACTAGCGGGGGCGTCTCCTACAATGAGCAGTTCTTC	CASRGTSGGVSYNEQFF
NA	TRBD1	TRBJ2-1	TRBV4-3	TGCGCCAGCAGCCAGGGACAGTTCTACGAGCAGTTCTTC	CASSQGQFYEQFF
NA	TRBD2	TRBJ2-3	TRBV5-6	TGTGCCAGCAGCTTTTACGGGACTAGCTATAAAGATACGCAGTATTTT	CASSFYGTSYKDTQYF
NA	NA	TRBJ2-7	TRBV18	TGTGCCAGCTCCTCACGTGGGGGGTCGACGGACGAGCAGTACTTC	CASSSRGGSTDEQYF
NA	NA	TRBJ1-6	TRBV27	TGTGCCAGCAGTAATGAGGGAGTGGCCTATAATTCACCCCTCCACTTT	CASSNEGVAYNSPLHF
NA	NA	TRBJ2-5	TRBV28	TGTGCCAGCAGTTTCGTGGGGCCTGGAGAGACCCAGTACTTC	CASSFVGPGETQYF
many	NA	TRBJ1-2	TRBV4-3	TGCGCCAGCAGCCAAGAACGGGGTAACTATGGCTACACCTTC	CASSQERGNYGYTF
NA	NA	TRBJ1-2	TRBV20-1	TGCAGTGCTAGGGCAGGGTTAGACTATGGCTACACCTTC	CSARAGLDYGYTF
NA	NA	TRBJ2-1	TRBV7-2	TGTGCCAGCAGCGCGCGGACAGACTTCTTCGGCAAGCAGTTCTTC	CASSARTDFFGKQFF
many	NA	TRBJ2-3	TRBV7-9	TGCGCCAGCAGCCCCCAGGGGAGCACAGATACGCAGTATTTT	CASSPQGSTDTQYF
NA	TRBD1	TRBJ2-5	TRBV5-4	TGTGCCAGCAGCGCCTTGACAGGGACGGAGACCCAGTACTTC	CASSALTGTETQYF
NA	NA	TRBJ1-2	TRBV7-2	TGTGCCAGCAGCTTAGAGTTAGGAGGCAGGGGCTATGGCTACACCTTC	CASSLELGGRGYGYTF
NA	TRBD1	TRBJ2-3	TRBV9	TGTGCCAGCAGACTCGGGACAGGGGCAGATACGCAGTATTTT	CASRLGTGADTQYF
NA	TRBD2	TRBJ2-7	TRBV5-1	TGCGCCAGCAGCTTGGGTTGGGGTAGCGGGGGGACATCCACCTACGAGCAGTACTTC	CASSLGWGSGGTSTYEQYF
few	TRBD2	TRBJ2-7	TRBV5-1	TGCGCCAGCAGCTTCGGACTAGCGGGGGGAATATCCTACGAGCAGTACTTC	CASSFGLAGGISYEQYF
few	NA	TRBJ2-1	TRBV6-5	TGTGCCAGCAGCCACGATGAGGGAGGTGAGCAGTTCTTC	CASSHDEGGEQFF
NA	NA	TRBJ2-1	TRBV6-2/TRBV6-3	TGTGCCAGCAGTTCGGTCGGGGTCTCCTACAATGAGCAGTTCTTC	CASSSVGVSYNEQFF
NA	NA	TRBJ2-4	TRBV7-3	TGTGCCAGCAGCCAATTCCGGGCCGAAAACATTCAGTACTTC	CASSQFRAENIQYF
NA	NA	TRBJ2-5	TRBV20-1	TGCAGTACAACTACCGGGACACTCCTCGAGACCCAGTACTTC	CSTTTGTLLETQYF
NA	TRBD2	TRBJ2-5	TRBV6-2/TRBV6-3	TGTGCCAGCAGTTACTCAGGGACTAGGACGCAAGAGACCCAGTACTTC	CASSYSGTRTQETQYF
NA	TRBD2	TRBJ2-4	TRBV7-2	TGTGCCAGCAGCTTAGAAGCAGGACTAGCGGGGTTCTTAGCCAAAAACATTCAGTACTTC	CASSLEAGLAGFLAKNIQYF
NA	NA	TRBJ2-4	TRBV7-2	TGTGCCAGCAGCTTAGTGGGCTCCTCCGCGCAGTACTTC	CASSLVGSSAQYF
NA	TRBD1	TRBJ2-5	TRBV11-3	TGTGCCAGCAGCTTTTCGACGACAGGGGGGGGCAATGAGCAGTACTTC	CASSFSTTGGGNEQYF
NA	NA	TRBJ1-2	TRBV28	TGTGCCAGCAAGACAGAGGTGAACTATGGCTACACCTTC	CASKTEVNYGYTF
few	TRBD2	TRBJ2-7	TRBV11-2	TGTGCCAGCAGCTTAGTCCATGGGGGGGGATCCTATACCTACGAGCAGTACTTC	CASSLVHGGGSYTYEQYF
NA	NA	TRBJ2-7	TRBV7-2	TGTGCCAGCAGCTTAAGGACAGCCGTCTCCTACGAGCAGTACTTC	CASSLRTAVSYEQYF
NA	TRBD1	TRBJ1-2	TRBV7-3	TGTGCCAGCAGCCTCTGGACAGGGTCGGGCTACACCTTC	CASSLWTGSGYTF
NA	NA	TRBJ2-6	TRBV7-3	TGTGCCAGCAGCCTCTCCGGGGCCAACGCCCTGACTTTC	CASSLSGANALTF
NA	NA	TRBJ1-2	TRBV7-9	TGTGCCAGCAGCTCAACTACAGGGACGGTCTATGGCTACACCTTC	CASSSTTGTVYGYTF
few	NA	TRBJ2-1	TRBV11-2	TGTGCCAGCAGCGCCCCGGTAGACAATGAGCAGTTCTTC	CASSAPVDNEQFF
few	TRBD1	TRBJ1-2	TRBV7-9	TGTGCCAGCAGCTCATTGACAGGGGGCGCGTTAGAATATGGCTACACCTTC	CASSSLTGGALEYGYTF
NA	TRBD1	TRBJ1-2	TRBV12-3/TRBV12-4	TGTGCCAGCAGCGGACACAGGGGGCGCGCCTATGGCTACACCTTC	CASSGHRGRAYGYTF
NA	TRBD2	TRBJ2-7	TRBV6-5	TGTGCCAGCAGGACGCGGACTAGCGGGTGGCCCGAGCAGTACTTC	CASRTRTSGWPEQYF
few	NA	TRBJ2-7	TRBV28	TGTGCCAGCAGTTACATATCAGGGGCAGGAGAGCAGTACTTC	CASSYISGAGEQYF
NA	NA	TRBJ1-6	TRBV12-3/TRBV12-4	TGTGCCAGCAGGTTTCCGGGTCCGAATTCACCCCTCCACTTT	CASRFPGPNSPLHF
few	TRBD1	TRBJ1-2	TRBV6-6	TGTGCCAGCAGCCCCACAGGGGGCGTTAAGACTGGCTACACCTTC	CASSPTGGVKTGYTF